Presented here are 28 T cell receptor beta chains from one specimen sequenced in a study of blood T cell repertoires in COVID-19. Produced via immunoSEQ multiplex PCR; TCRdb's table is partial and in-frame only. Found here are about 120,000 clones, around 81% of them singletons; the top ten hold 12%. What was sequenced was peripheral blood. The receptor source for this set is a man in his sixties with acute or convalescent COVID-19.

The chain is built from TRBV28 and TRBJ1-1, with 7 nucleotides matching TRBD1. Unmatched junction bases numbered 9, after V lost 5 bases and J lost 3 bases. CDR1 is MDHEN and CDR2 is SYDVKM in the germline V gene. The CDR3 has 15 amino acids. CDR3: CASSPNRGRDTEAFF. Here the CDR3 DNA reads TGTGCCAGCAGTCCGAACAGGGGTCGGGACACTGAAGCTTTCTTT.

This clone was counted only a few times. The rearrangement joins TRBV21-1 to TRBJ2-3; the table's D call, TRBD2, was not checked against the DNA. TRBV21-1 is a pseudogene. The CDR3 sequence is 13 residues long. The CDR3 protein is CASSKRLPDTQYF. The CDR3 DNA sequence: TGTGCCAGCAGCAAGAGACTCCCAGATACGCAGTATTTT.

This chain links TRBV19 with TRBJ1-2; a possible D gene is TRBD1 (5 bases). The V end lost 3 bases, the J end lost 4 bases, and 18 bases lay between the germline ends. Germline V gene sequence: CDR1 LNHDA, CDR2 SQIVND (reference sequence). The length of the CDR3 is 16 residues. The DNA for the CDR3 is TGTGCCAGTAGTATCCCCGGGACCCGCGGGGGCTATGGCTACACCTTC. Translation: CASSIPGTRGGYGYTF. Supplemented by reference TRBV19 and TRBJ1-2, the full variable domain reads DGGITQSPKYLFRKEGQNVTLSCEQNLNHDAMYWYRQDPGQGLRLIYYSQIVNDFQKGDIAEGYSVSREKKESFPLTVTSAQKNPTAFYLCASSIPGTRGGYGYTFGSGTRLTVV.

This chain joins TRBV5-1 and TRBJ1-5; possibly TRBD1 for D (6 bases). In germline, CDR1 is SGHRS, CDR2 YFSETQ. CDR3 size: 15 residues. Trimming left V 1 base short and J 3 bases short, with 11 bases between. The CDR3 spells CASSLRPGDNQPQHF. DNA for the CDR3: TGCGCCAGCAGCTTGCGGCCAGGGGACAATCAGCCCCAGCATTTT.

The CDR3 protein is CASSQGGGRVSSPLHF. CDR3 in DNA: TGTGCCAGCAGTCAAGGGGGGGGGAGAGTAAGTTCACCCCTCCACTTT. This chain links TRBV6-1 with TRBJ1-6; D is possibly TRBD1 (6 bases). Trimming removed 5 bases at V and 9 bases at J, with 20 bases between. The length of the CDR3 is 16 residues. Germline V gene lookup returns CDR1 MNHNS and CDR2 SASEGT.

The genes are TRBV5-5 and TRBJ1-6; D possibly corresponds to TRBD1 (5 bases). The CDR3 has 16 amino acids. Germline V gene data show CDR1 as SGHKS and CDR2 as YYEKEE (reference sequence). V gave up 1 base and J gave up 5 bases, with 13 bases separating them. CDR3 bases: TGTGCCAGCAGCTTGCGTCAGGGCCGAAATAATTCACCCCTCCACTTT. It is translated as CASSLRQGRNNSPLHF.

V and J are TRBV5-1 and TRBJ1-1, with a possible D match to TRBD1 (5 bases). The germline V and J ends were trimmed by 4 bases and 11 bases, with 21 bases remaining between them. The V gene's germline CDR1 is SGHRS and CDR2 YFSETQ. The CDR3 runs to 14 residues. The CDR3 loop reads CASSLGTGGGTAFF. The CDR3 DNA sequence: TGCGCCAGCAGCCTGGGGACTGGCGGGGGGACGGCTTTCTTT. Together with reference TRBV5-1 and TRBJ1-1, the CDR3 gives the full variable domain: KAGVTQTPRYLIKTRGQQVTLSCSPISGHRSVSWYQQTPGQGLQFLFEYFSETQRNKGNFPGRFSGRQFSNSRSEMNVSTLELGDSALYLCASSLGTGGGTAFFGQGTRLTVV.

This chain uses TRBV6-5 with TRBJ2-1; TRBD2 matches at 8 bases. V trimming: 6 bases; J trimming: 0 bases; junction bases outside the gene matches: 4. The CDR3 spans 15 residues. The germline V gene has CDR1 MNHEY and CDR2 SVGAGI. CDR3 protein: CASSSSGSSYNEQFF. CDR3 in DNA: TGTGCCAGCAGCTCGAGCGGGAGCTCCTACAATGAGCAGTTCTTC.

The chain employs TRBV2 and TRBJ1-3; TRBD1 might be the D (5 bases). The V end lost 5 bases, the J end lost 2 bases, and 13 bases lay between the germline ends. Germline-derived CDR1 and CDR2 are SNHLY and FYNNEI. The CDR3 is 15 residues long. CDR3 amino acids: CASSPDRAAGNTIYF. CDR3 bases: TGTGCCAGCAGTCCAGACAGAGCCGCTGGAAACACCATATATTTT.

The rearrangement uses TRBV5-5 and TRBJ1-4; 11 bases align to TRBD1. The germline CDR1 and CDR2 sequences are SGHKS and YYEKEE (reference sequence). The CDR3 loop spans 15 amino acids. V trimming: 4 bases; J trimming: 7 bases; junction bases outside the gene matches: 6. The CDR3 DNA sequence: TGTGCCAGCAGCCTACCGGGACAGGGGGGTGAAAAACTGTTTTTT. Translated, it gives CASSLPGQGGEKLFF. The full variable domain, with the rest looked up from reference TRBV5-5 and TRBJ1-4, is DAGVTQSPTHLIKTRGQQVTLRCSPISGHKSVSWYQQVLGQGPQFIFQYYEKEERGRGNFPDRFSARQFPNYSSELNVNALLLGDSALYLCASSLPGQGGEKLFFGSGTQLSVL.

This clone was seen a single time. The CDR3 DNA sequence: TGTGCCAGCAGTAAACAGGGGAGCGATTCACCCCTCCACTTT. Protein: CASSKQGSDSPLHF. This chain uses TRBV6-5 with TRBJ1-6, with TRBD1 matching over 7 bases. V dropped 5 bases and J dropped 8; count of bases not matched to a gene: 6. The CDR3 totals 14 residues. In germline, CDR1 is MNHEY, CDR2 SVGAGI.

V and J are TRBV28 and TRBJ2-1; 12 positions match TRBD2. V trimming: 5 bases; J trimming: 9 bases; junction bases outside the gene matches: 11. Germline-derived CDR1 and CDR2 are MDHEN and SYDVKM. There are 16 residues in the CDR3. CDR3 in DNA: TGTGCCAGCAGTGGTCTTCTAGCGGGAGGGCCGGGTGAGCAGTTCTTC. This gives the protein CASSGLLAGGPGEQFF.

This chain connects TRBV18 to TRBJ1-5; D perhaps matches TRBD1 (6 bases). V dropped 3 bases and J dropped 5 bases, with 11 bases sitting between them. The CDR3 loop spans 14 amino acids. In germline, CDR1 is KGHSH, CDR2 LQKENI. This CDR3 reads CASSPGQRDQPQHF. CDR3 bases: TGTGCCAGCTCACCGGGACAACGGGATCAGCCCCAGCATTTT.

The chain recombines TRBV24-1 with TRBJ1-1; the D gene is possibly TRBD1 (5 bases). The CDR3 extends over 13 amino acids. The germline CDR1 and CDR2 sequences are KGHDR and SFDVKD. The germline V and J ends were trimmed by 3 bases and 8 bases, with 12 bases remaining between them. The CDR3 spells CATSDPGRGEAFF. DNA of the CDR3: TGTGCCACCAGTGATCCAGGGCGAGGCGAAGCTTTCTTT.

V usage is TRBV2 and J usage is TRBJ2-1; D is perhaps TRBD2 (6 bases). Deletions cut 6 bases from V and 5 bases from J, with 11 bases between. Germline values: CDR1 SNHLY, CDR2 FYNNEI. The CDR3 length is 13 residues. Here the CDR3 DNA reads TGTGCCAGCAGGGAGGGAAACCACAATGAGCAGTTCTTC. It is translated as CASREGNHNEQFF.

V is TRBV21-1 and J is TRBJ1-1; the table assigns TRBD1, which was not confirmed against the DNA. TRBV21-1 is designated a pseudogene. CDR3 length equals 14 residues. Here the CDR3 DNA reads TGTGCCAGCAGCAAAGGTACAGGGGGCACTGAAGCTTTCTTT. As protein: CASSKGTGGTEAFF.

As DNA, the CDR3 is TGTGCCAGCAGGCCCGGGACAGGGTTCATCGGGGAGCTGTTTTTT. This gives the protein CASRPGTGFIGELFF. The chain joins TRBV7-9 to TRBJ2-2; 9 bases fit TRBD1. CDR1 is SEHNR, CDR2 FQNEAQ, per germline (reference sequence). V was clipped by 6 bases and J by 7 bases; unmatched bases: 9. The CDR3 runs to 15 residues.

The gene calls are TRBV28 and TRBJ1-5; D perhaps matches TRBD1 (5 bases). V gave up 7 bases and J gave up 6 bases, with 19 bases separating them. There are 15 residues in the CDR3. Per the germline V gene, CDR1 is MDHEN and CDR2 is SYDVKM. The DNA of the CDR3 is TGTGCCAGCATCAGCGTGCGGGGCCCCTCTCAGCCCCAGCATTTT. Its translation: CASISVRGPSQPQHF.

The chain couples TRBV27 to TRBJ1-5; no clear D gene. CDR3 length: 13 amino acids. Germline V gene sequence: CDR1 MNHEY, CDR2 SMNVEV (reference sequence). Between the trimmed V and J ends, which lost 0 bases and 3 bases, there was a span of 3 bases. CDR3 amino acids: CASSLSYNQPQHF. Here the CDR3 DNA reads TGTGCCAGCAGTTTATCGTACAATCAGCCCCAGCATTTT.

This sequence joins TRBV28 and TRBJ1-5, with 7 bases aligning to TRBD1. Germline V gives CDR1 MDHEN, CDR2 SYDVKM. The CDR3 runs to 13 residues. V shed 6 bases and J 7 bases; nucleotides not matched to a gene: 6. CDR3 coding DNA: TGTGCCAGCAGGTTACAGGGGTTCCAGCCCCAGCATTTT. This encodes CASRLQGFQPQHF.

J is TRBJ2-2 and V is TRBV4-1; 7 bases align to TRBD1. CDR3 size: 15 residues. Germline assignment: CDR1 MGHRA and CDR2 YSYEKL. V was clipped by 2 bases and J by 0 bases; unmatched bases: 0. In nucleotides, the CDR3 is TGCGCCAGCAGCCAACAGGGGGCGAACACCGGGGAGCTGTTTTTT. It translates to CASSQQGANTGELFF.

CDR3: CAWSVPPRGHQLFF. The CDR3 DNA follows: TGTGCCTGGAGTGTACCACCCCGCGGACATCAACTGTTTTTT. This sequence joins TRBV30 and TRBJ1-4; D is perhaps TRBD1 (5 bases). The CDR3 is 14 amino acids. Germline values: CDR1 GTSNPN, CDR2 SVGIG (reference sequence). Trimming stripped 0 bases from V and 12 bases from J, with 17 bases between.

CDR3 in amino acids: CASRNQGTGYGYTF. The CDR3 DNA sequence: TGTGCCAGCAGAAATCAGGGTACCGGCTATGGCTACACCTTC. V is TRBV2 and J is TRBJ1-2; TRBD1 might be the D (5 bases). V dropped 6 bases and J dropped 4 bases, with 15 bases sitting between them. Germline assignment: CDR1 SNHLY and CDR2 FYNNEI. The CDR3 has 14 residues.

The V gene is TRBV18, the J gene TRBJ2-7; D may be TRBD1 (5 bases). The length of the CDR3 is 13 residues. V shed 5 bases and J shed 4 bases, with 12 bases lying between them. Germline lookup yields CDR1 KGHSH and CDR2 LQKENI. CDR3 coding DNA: TGTGCCAGCTCAGCAGGGATTCGGTACGAGCAGTACTTC. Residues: CASSAGIRYEQYF.

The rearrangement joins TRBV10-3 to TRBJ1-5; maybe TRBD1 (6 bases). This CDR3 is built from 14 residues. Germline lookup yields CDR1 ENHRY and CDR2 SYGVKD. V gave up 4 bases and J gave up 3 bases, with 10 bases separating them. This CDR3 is CAISVKGDNQPQHF. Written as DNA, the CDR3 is TGTGCCATCAGTGTTAAGGGGGACAATCAGCCCCAGCATTTT.

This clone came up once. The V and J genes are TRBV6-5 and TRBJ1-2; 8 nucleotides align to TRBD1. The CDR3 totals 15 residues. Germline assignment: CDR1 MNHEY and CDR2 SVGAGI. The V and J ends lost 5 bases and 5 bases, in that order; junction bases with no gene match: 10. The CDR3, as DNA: TGTGCCAGCAGTCCCAGACAGGGGCCATATTATGGCTACACCTTC. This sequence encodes CASSPRQGPYYGYTF.

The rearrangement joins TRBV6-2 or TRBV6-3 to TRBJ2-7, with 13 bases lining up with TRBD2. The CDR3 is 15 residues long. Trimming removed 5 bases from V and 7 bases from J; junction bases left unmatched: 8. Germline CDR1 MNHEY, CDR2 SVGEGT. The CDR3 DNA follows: TGTGCCAGCAGTGCGGGACTAGCGGGGCTTCAGGAGCAGTACTTC. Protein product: CASSAGLAGLQEQYF.

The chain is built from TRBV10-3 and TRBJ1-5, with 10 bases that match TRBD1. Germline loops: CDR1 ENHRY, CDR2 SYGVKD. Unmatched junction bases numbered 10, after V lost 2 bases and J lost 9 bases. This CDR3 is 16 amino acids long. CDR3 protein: CAISEGDRGLFGPQHF. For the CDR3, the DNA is TGTGCCATCAGTGAGGGGGACAGGGGACTTTTTGGGCCCCAGCATTTT.